This note documents a single T cell receptor beta chain sequence. Its antigen is unidentified. This sample stems from a study of shared clonotypes between healthy human individuals. Findings of the study overall: Represented diversity (both genetic and exposure-history) was limited by the small number of donors.

Authors' data handling: Filtering was not the same, since immunoSEQ gave junction-only sequences without quality scores. Profiled with immunoSEQ multiplex PCR; TCRdb holds only in-frame clones, not every one. The D gene and trimming were derived from the DNA, and the V and J assignments and clone size from that table. Of some 470,000 clones in the sample, over 65% were seen once. The material sequenced was PBMCs. The receptor comes from a woman aged 40 to 50 in good health. Some clones in this sample may be carry-over from other donors' samples.

CDR3 coding DNA: TGCGCCAGCAGCCCCGGGGGACTAGCGGGATCGATCGAGCAGTACTTC. Translated, it gives CASSPGGLAGSIEQYF. The chain couples TRBV4-1 to TRBJ2-7; TRBD2 agrees at 13 bases. This CDR3 has 16 residues. V lost 4 bases and J lost 6; bases outside the gene matches: 9. Germline CDR1 is MGHRA and CDR2 is YSYEKL.